This T cell receptor (beta chain) was captured in a study of T cell repertoires in cytomegalovirus infection. Whole-study context: TCR beta signatures that were public indicated CMV infection and matching HLA type.

In the case of this clonotype: Its antigen is unknown.

Findings of the study overall: The study found HLA-C-restricted CMV-specific TCR beta clonotypes dominating the ex vivo response.

Each CDR3 protein is one row after TCRdb ran MiXCR on the reads. The data contain roughly 920,000 distinct CDR3 sequences, more than 25% of them singletons. Trimming cost V 3 bases and J 4 bases, with 10 bases left between them. The CDR3 consists of 13 residues. Per the germline V gene, CDR1 is DFQATT and CDR2 is SNEGSKA (reference sequence). The rearrangement joins TRBV20-1 to TRBJ1-3; weak D call: TRBD1 (5 bases). Material: cultured CD8+ T cells from PBMCs, obtained from culture after CMV antigen stimulation. The TCR sequence derives from a human donor in good health (CMV status not recorded). Some clones in this sample may be carry-over from other donors' samples. Here the CDR3 reads CSARRGEGNTIYF. For the CDR3, the DNA is TGCAGTGCTAGGAGGGGAGAGGGAAACACCATATATTTT.